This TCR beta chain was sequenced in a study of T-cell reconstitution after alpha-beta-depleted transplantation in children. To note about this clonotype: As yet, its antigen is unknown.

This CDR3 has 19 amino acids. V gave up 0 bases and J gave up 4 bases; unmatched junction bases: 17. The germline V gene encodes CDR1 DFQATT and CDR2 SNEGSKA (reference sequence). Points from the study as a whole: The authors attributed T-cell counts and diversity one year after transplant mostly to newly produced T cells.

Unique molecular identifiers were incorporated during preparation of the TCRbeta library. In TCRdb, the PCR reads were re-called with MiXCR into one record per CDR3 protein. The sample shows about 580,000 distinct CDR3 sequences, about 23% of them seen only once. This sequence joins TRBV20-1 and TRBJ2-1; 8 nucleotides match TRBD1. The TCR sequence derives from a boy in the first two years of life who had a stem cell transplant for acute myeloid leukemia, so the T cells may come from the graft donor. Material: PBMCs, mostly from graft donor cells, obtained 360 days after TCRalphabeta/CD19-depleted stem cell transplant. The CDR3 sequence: CSARDPGEQGGALYNEQFF. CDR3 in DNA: TGCAGTGCTAGAGATCCAGGGGAACAGGGGGGCGCCTTATACAATGAGCAGTTCTTC.